These 31 T cell receptor beta chains were sequenced from one sample in a study of naive and memory T cell subsets (dated by TCRdb to about 2017). Library construction relied on UMI-ligation and nested PCR. Sequencing instrument: Illumina MiSeq. The beta constant-region primer was an equimolar mix of two oligonucleotides covering both TRBC1 and TRBC2. In-frame beta chains were kept once TCRdb had trimmed the public reads at Q25 with fastp and called clones with MiXCR. Identical CDR3 protein sequences are pooled into one entry, listed with their most common genes and DNA. Recorded for this sample are roughly 140,000 distinct CDR3 sequences; approximately 15% of them occurred a single time. The ten largest account for roughly 0.13% of the sample. Sequenced input: naive CD4+ T cells from blood. In the paper's terms, the cell subset or site label means: naive T cells, CD45RA high CD27+. These receptor sequences come from a human donor in good health.

The chain has TRBV5-1 and TRBJ1-3; D not certain. The V and J ends lost 0 bases and 4 bases respectively, with 8 bases between them. The CDR3 sequence is 14 residues long. Looked up from germline, CDR1 is SGHRS and CDR2 is YFSETQ. The CDR3 nucleotides are TGCGCCAGCAGCTTGGAGGTCAGCGGAAACACCATATATTTT. It specifies CASSLEVSGNTIYF. The whole variable domain, filled in from reference TRBV5-1 and TRBJ1-3, reads KAGVTQTPRYLIKTRGQQVTLSCSPISGHRSVSWYQQTPGQGLQFLFEYFSETQRNKGNFPGRFSGRQFSNSRSEMNVSTLELGDSALYLCASSLEVSGNTIYFGEGSWLTVV.

This clonotype has more than one count but fewer than ten. The chain is built from TRBV3-1 and TRBJ2-3, with TRBD2 matching 11 bases. This CDR3 is built from 19 residues. The ends lost 4 bases at V and 2 bases at J; junction bases unmatched: 14. Germline V lookup: CDR1 LGHDT, CDR2 YNNKEL (reference sequence). The CDR3 nucleotides are TGTGCCAGCAGCCCAGGGTTTGCTAGCGGGAGGCCATACACAGATACGCAGTATTTT. This sequence encodes CASSPGFASGRPYTDTQYF.

V is TRBV4-1 and J is TRBJ2-3, with 9 bases aligning to TRBD2. The junction had 6 bases not matched to a gene; V was cut back by 1 base and J by 4 bases. The CDR3 totals 16 residues. The V gene's germline CDR1 is MGHRA and CDR2 YSYEKL. The CDR3 nucleotides are TGCGCCAGCAGCCAAGGGGGGACTAGCATTTCAGATACGCAGTATTTT. It is translated as CASSQGGTSISDTQYF.

The rearrangement joins TRBV29-1 to TRBJ2-1, with 10 bases that match TRBD1. The CDR3 consists of 14 residues. Germline CDR1 SQVTM, CDR2 ANQGSEA. With V trimmed by 4 bases and J by 4 bases, 4 bases remained unmatched. The CDR3 protein is CSVGDRGVYNEQFF. For the CDR3, the DNA is TGCAGCGTTGGGGACAGGGGAGTATACAATGAGCAGTTCTTC.

This clonotype was detected ten times or more. Here the CDR3 reads CASSLEGRDYEQYF. The DNA for the CDR3 is TGTGCCAGCAGCTTAGAAGGCAGGGACTACGAGCAGTACTTC. J is TRBJ2-7 and V is TRBV7-8, with D perhaps matching TRBD1 (5 bases). The V end was cut by 1 base, the J end by 3 bases, with 10 bases between. The V gene's germline CDR1 is SGHVS and CDR2 FQNEAQ. CDR3 length: 14 residues.

This clonotype appeared a few times. This sequence joins TRBV28 and TRBJ2-7; D call uncertain. Germline-derived CDR1 and CDR2 are MDHEN and SYDVKM. Trimming took 2 bases from V and 2 from J, leaving 7 bases between them. The CDR3 length is 13 residues. The CDR3 nucleotides read TGTGCCAGCAGTTTAACTTCTCCCTACGAGCAGTACTTC. Its translation: CASSLTSPYEQYF.

The rearrangement links TRBV6-6 to TRBJ1-6, with 9 bases that match TRBD1. Germline V gene lookup returns CDR1 MNHNY and CDR2 SVGAGI (reference sequence). This CDR3 region has 16 residues. The trim removed 6 bases at V and 7 bases at J, leaving 10 bases unmatched. The CDR3 DNA reads TGTGCCAGCAGGAACGCCCGGGACAGGGCGAATTCACCCCTCCACTTT. It codes for CASRNARDRANSPLHF.

This chain links TRBV19 with TRBJ2-3; a weak D match, TRBD1 (5 bases). The CDR3 has 16 amino acids. Trimming cost V 6 bases and J 8 bases, with 24 bases left between them. CDR1 is LNHDA and CDR2 is SQIVND in the germline V gene (reference sequence). This chain's CDR3 is CASSPRRPTDSGTQYF. CDR3 coding DNA: TGTGCCAGTAGCCCCCGCCGACCGACAGACTCGGGTACGCAGTATTTT. The full variable domain, its missing parts supplied by reference TRBV19 and TRBJ2-3, is DGGITQSPKYLFRKEGQNVTLSCEQNLNHDAMYWYRQDPGQGLRLIYYSQIVNDFQKGDIAEGYSVSREKKESFPLTVTSAQKNPTAFYLCASSPRRPTDSGTQYFGPGTRLTVL.

V gene TRBV19 combines with J gene TRBJ1-1; the match to TRBD1 covers 7 bases. V lost 6 bases and J lost 3; bases outside the gene matches: 7. Germline assignment: CDR1 LNHDA and CDR2 SQIVND (reference sequence). This CDR3 spans 14 amino acids. The CDR3 region has the DNA TGTGCCAGTAGCTGGGGACAGAGAGACACTGAAGCTTTCTTT. Translated: CASSWGQRDTEAFF.

The rearrangement joins TRBV30 to TRBJ1-6; 7 bases match TRBD1. There are 15 residues in the CDR3. V was pared by 1 base and J by 4 bases, with 4 bases of the junction left unmatched. CDR1 is GTSNPN, CDR2 SVGIG, per germline (reference sequence). CDR3 residues: CAWSAPGQYNSPLHF. CDR3 in DNA: TGTGCCTGGAGTGCCCCGGGACAGTATAATTCACCCCTCCACTTT. The full variable domain, rest sourced from reference TRBV30 and TRBJ1-6, is SQTIHQWPATLVQPVGSPLSLECTVEGTSNPNLYWYRQAAGRGLQLLFYSVGIGQISSEVPQNLSASRPQDRQFILSSKKLLLSDSGFYLCAWSAPGQYNSPLHFGNGTRLTVT.

The chain links TRBV6-6 to TRBJ1-1, with D unclear. The CDR3 is made up of 12 amino acids. Germline lookup yields CDR1 MNHNY and CDR2 SVGAGI (reference sequence). V lost 4 bases, J lost 3 bases, and 6 bases lay in between. CDR3 nucleotide sequence: TGTGCCAGCAGTTGGTCGCACACTGAAGCTTTCTTT. Protein: CASSWSHTEAFF.

This clonotype has a handful of counts. The chain has TRBV20-1 and TRBJ2-7; 9 nucleotides match TRBD2. The CDR3 spans 14 residues. The germline CDR1 and CDR2 sequences are DFQATT and SNEGSKA (reference sequence). With V trimmed by 3 bases and J by 2 bases, 5 bases remained unmatched. The CDR3 loop reads CSARPVAGAYEQYF. The CDR3 DNA sequence: TGCAGTGCTAGGCCCGTAGCGGGAGCCTACGAGCAGTACTTC.

This clonotype was detected ten times or more. This rearrangement joins TRBV12-3 or TRBV12-4 to TRBJ2-2, with D possibly matching TRBD2 (6 bases). The CDR3 contains 16 residues. The germline V and J ends were trimmed by 6 bases and 7 bases, with 21 bases remaining between them. CDR3 protein: CASSSGALARSGELFF. CDR3 bases: TGTGCCAGCAGCTCCGGGGCTCTAGCGAGAAGCGGGGAGCTGTTTTTT.

The chain carries TRBV18 and TRBJ2-7; D may be TRBD1 (6 bases). This CDR3 is 16 amino acids long. CDR1 is KGHSH and CDR2 is LQKENI in the germline V gene. V lost 0 bases and J 0 bases, leaving 12 bases between the germline ends. The chain's CDR3 is CASSPPQGTSSYEQYF. In nucleotides, the CDR3 is TGTGCCAGCTCACCACCTCAGGGGACAAGCTCCTACGAGCAGTACTTC.

This clonotype appeared a few times. The chain is built from TRBV5-4 and TRBJ2-3; D ambiguous. Germline V gives CDR1 SGHNT, CDR2 YYREEE (reference sequence). The CDR3 spans 14 residues. V was trimmed by 3 bases and J by 1 base, leaving 9 bases between them. DNA of the CDR3: TGTGCCAGCAGCTCCCCCCGGGGCACAGATACGCAGTATTTT. Its protein product is CASSSPRGTDTQYF.

This clonotype was found a few times. This chain links TRBV6-5 with TRBJ1-1; D perhaps matches TRBD1 (6 bases). Trimming left V 5 bases short and J 4 bases short, with 14 bases between. Germline CDR1 reads MNHEY; CDR2 reads SVGAGI. This CDR3 is built from 14 residues. The chain's CDR3 is CASSLIGQLTEAFF. The DNA for the CDR3 is TGTGCCAGCAGTCTCATTGGACAGCTCACTGAAGCTTTCTTT.

The sample holds a few counts of this clonotype. V gene TRBV6-6 combines with J gene TRBJ2-1; D ambiguous. Trimming cost V 0 bases and J 2 bases, with 11 bases left between them. Per the germline V gene, CDR1 is MNHNY and CDR2 is SVGAGI (reference sequence). The CDR3 has 16 residues. The CDR3 spells CASSYSTATPYNEQFF. The CDR3 region has the DNA TGTGCCAGCAGTTACTCAACGGCGACACCCTACAATGAGCAGTTCTTC.

This clonotype was counted many times. The chain employs TRBV12-3 or TRBV12-4 and TRBJ2-2; D is ambiguous. Trimming stripped 4 bases from V and 7 bases from J, with 4 bases between. This CDR3 region has 11 residues. The CDR3 sequence is CASSYIGELFF. The DNA of the CDR3 is TGTGCCAGCAGTTATATCGGGGAGCTGTTTTTT.

The sample holds many counts of this clonotype. The V call is TRBV10-3, the J call TRBJ2-5, with unresolved D. The CDR3 loop spans 14 amino acids. The germline V gene encodes CDR1 ENHRY and CDR2 SYGVKD. Trimming took off 6 bases at V and 5 bases at J, with 16 bases between the two ends. In nucleotides, the CDR3 is TGTGCCATCAGCTCGGACCTGGTTGGCGAGACCCAGTACTTC. Translated, it gives CAISSDLVGETQYF.

This clonotype was found a few times. The chain carries TRBV2 and TRBJ2-2; 10 positions match TRBD1. CDR1 SNHLY and CDR2 FYNNEI come from the germline V gene. The CDR3 contains 15 residues. Trimming removed 8 bases from V and 2 bases from J; junction bases left unmatched: 5. CDR3: CASDGTGENTGELFF. The CDR3 DNA reads TGTGCCAGCGACGGGACAGGGGAAAACACCGGGGAGCTGTTTTTT.

The chain uses TRBV15 and TRBJ2-7, with D unclear. With 0 bases removed from V and 2 bases from J, the gap between germline ends came to 5 bases. The CDR3 consists of 13 residues. Germline lookup yields CDR1 LNHNV and CDR2 YYDKDF (reference sequence). The CDR3 is CATSRDGPYEQYF. CDR3 nucleotide sequence: TGTGCCACCAGCAGAGATGGGCCCTACGAGCAGTACTTC.

This clonotype occurred a few times. The chain employs TRBV4-1 and TRBJ2-1; 9 bases are shared with TRBD2. With V trimmed by 4 bases and J by 4 bases, 14 bases remained unmatched. Per germline, CDR1 MGHRA and CDR2 YSYEKL. The CDR3 loop spans 18 amino acids. The CDR3 sequence: CASSPGMAGGPVYNEQFF. As DNA, the CDR3 is TGCGCCAGCAGCCCAGGGATGGCGGGAGGGCCTGTTTACAATGAGCAGTTCTTC.

The chain employs TRBV29-1 and TRBJ2-5, with TRBD2 matching 10 bases. J lost 5 bases, V lost 8 bases, and 8 bases had no gene match. This CDR3 spans 13 amino acids. Germline loops: CDR1 SQVTM, CDR2 ANQGSEA. CDR3: CSTSGRGSETQYF. The CDR3 nucleotides read TGCAGCACGAGCGGGAGGGGGTCGGAGACCCAGTACTTC.

This clonotype was found once. The chain recombines TRBV5-4 with TRBJ2-3; the D is unclear. CDR3 length equals 13 residues. The V end was cut by 0 bases, the J end by 6 bases, with 8 bases between. The V gene's germline CDR1 is SGHNT and CDR2 YYREEE (reference sequence). CDR3 nucleotides: TGTGCCAGCAGCTTGGTTCGGGTGGATACGCAGTATTTT. Amino acid sequence: CASSLVRVDTQYF.

This clonotype occurred a few times. The chain combines TRBV29-1 with TRBJ1-1; no firm D call. The length of the CDR3 is 13 residues. Germline V gene data show CDR1 as SQVTM and CDR2 as ANQGSEA. With 1 base removed from V and 4 bases from J, the gap between germline ends came to 10 bases. The CDR3 region is CSVEGLGRTEAFF. The CDR3 coding sequence is TGCAGCGTTGAAGGGCTGGGCCGCACTGAAGCTTTCTTT.

This clonotype was seen a handful of times. The gene calls are TRBV4-3 and TRBJ2-3, with D hard to call. Trimming stripped 3 bases from V and 3 bases from J, with 7 bases between. The CDR3 is made up of 13 amino acids. Germline CDR1 is LGHNA and CDR2 is YSLEER. The DNA for the CDR3 is TGCGCCAGCAGCCAGATGGATACAGATACGCAGTATTTT. Encoded protein: CASSQMDTDTQYF.

This chain connects TRBV3-1 to TRBJ2-7; D may be TRBD1 (6 bases). Germline V gene data show CDR1 as LGHDT and CDR2 as YNNKEL (reference sequence). CDR3 length: 15 amino acids. Trimming removed 4 bases from V and 0 bases from J, with 13 bases in between. The CDR3 spells CASSLGAGRSYEQYF. The CDR3, as DNA: TGTGCCAGCAGCCTGGGGGCCGGGCGCTCCTACGAGCAGTACTTC.

This clonotype has only a few counts. V and J are TRBV6-2 or TRBV6-3 and TRBJ2-2, with TRBD2 matching over 8 bases. CDR3 length: 16 residues. Unmatched junction bases numbered 9, after V lost 6 bases and J lost 3 bases. CDR1 MNHEY and CDR2 SVGEGT come from the germline V gene. The CDR3 coding sequence is TGTGCCAGCAGGGGGACTAGTGGGAGGGACACCGGGGAGCTGTTTTTT. Its protein is CASRGTSGRDTGELFF.

Only one count was recorded for this clonotype. The chain couples TRBV5-1 to TRBJ2-6, with D uncertain. The germline V gene has CDR1 SGHRS and CDR2 YFSETQ. V shed 0 bases and J shed 0 bases, with 7 bases lying between them. The CDR3 covers 16 residues. The DNA for the CDR3 is TGCGCCAGCAGCTTGGAAGGCAGCTCTGGGGCCAACGTCCTGACTTTC. It is translated as CASSLEGSSGANVLTF.

The sample holds a few counts of this clonotype. The rearrangement uses TRBV27 and TRBJ1-1; TRBD1 aligns across 9 bases. The germline gives CDR1 MNHEY, CDR2 SMNVEV (reference sequence). This CDR3 spans 17 amino acids. Germline trimming cut 6 bases from V and 0 bases from J; bases unmatched to any gene: 11. CDR3 sequence reads: CASSKTGGRTLNTEAFF. CDR3 in DNA: TGTGCCAGCAGCAAGACAGGGGGAAGAACTTTGAACACTGAAGCTTTCTTT.

This rearrangement joins TRBV7-9 to TRBJ1-1; no clear D. V shed 6 bases and J shed 0 bases, with 17 bases lying between them. In germline, CDR1 is SEHNR, CDR2 FQNEAQ (reference sequence). The CDR3 consists of 16 residues. The CDR3 sequence is CASRDAVSELNTEAFF. CDR3 coding DNA: TGTGCCAGCAGGGACGCGGTGTCAGAACTGAACACTGAAGCTTTCTTT.